One and the same sample provided the 7 T cell receptor beta chains below, sequenced in a study of T cell responses to AZD1222 COVID-19 vaccine. The assay was immunoSEQ multiplex PCR, and TCRdb's table has in-frame clones only and misses some. Of under 85,000 clones detected, roughly 86% appear once; the ten largest clones hold approximately 4.8%. The sequenced sample was peripheral blood, obtained on day 0 of MenACWY control vaccination. The source of these receptors is an adult in good health.

The rearrangement links TRBV5-1 to TRBJ2-5; 7 nucleotides match TRBD1. The CDR3 runs to 15 residues. The V segment lost 2 bases and the J segment 0 bases; nucleotides outside the gene matches: 4. Germline V gene lookup returns CDR1 SGHRS and CDR2 YFSETQ. In nucleotides, the CDR3 is TGCGCCAGCAGCTTCCAGGGACAGAACCAAGAGACCCAGTACTTC. Translating gives CASSFQGQNQETQYF.

This clone was recorded only once. V usage is TRBV9 and J usage is TRBJ2-3; the D gene could be TRBD1 or TRBD2 (6 bases each). The CDR3 extends over 16 amino acids. Between the trimmed V and J ends, which lost 5 bases and 6 bases, there was a span of 22 bases. The germline V gene encodes CDR1 SGDLS and CDR2 YYNGEE. Here the CDR3 DNA reads TGTGCCAGCAGTACCCTCGGGGGCGCGACCTTCGATACGCAGTATTTT. Protein: CASSTLGGATFDTQYF.

This chain links TRBV6-2 or TRBV6-3 with TRBJ1-1; D gene ambiguous. The CDR3 covers 15 residues. CDR1 and CDR2 from the germline V gene are MNHEY and SVGEGT. V lost 0 bases to trimming and J lost 1 base, with 9 bases between them. DNA for the CDR3: TGTGCCAGCAGTTACTCTATCCTCGGGAACACTGAAGCTTTCTTT. Protein sequence: CASSYSILGNTEAFF.

V usage is TRBV9 and J usage is TRBJ1-2; 8 positions match TRBD1. The length of the CDR3 is 13 residues. CDR1 is SGDLS, CDR2 YYNGEE, per germline. The ends lost 0 bases at V and 8 bases at J; junction bases unmatched: 3. CDR3 in DNA: TGTGCCAGCAGCGTAGAGGACAGGGACGGCTACACCTTC. Translating it yields CASSVEDRDGYTF.

The V call is TRBV5-1, the J call TRBJ1-2; the match to TRBD1 covers 12 bases. Germline values: CDR1 SGHRS, CDR2 YFSETQ. V lost 4 bases to trimming and J lost 14 bases; unmatched junction nucleotides: 15. CDR3 length equals 15 residues. This CDR3 reads CASSAITGTGGAKTF. For the CDR3, the DNA is TGCGCCAGCAGCGCCATCACCGGGACAGGGGGCGCGAAGACCTTC.

CDR3 coding DNA: TGTGCCAGCAGCAAAGAGGCCAGCGGAAACACCATATATTTT. This sequence encodes CASSKEASGNTIYF. J is TRBJ1-3 and V is TRBV21-1. TRBV21-1 is noted as a pseudogene. The CDR3 is 14 amino acids.

V gene TRBV19 combines with J gene TRBJ1-2; TRBD1 agrees at 7 bases. Losses at the gene ends were 7 bases for V and 4 bases for J; bases not matched to a gene: 12. CDR1 is LNHDA, CDR2 SQIVND, per germline (reference sequence). The CDR3 spans 15 residues. This CDR3 reads CASTPTGTVSYGYTF. DNA for the CDR3: TGTGCCAGTACACCTACCGGGACAGTCAGCTATGGCTACACCTTC.